This T cell receptor beta chain emerged from a study of T cell repertoires in cytomegalovirus infection. In the study overall: Indications came from public TCR beta signatures; they pointed to CMV infection and to a matching HLA type.

V lost 6 bases and J lost 5; bases outside the gene matches: 6. This CDR3 comprises 13 residues. From germline, CDR1 is LGHNT and CDR2 FRNRAP. Study-wide findings and caveats: CMV-specific TCR beta clonotypes restricted by HLA-C dominated the ex vivo response.

This clonotype was detected ten times or more. What it binds is unknown. TCRdb re-derived calls from the reads in MiXCR, one entry per CDR3 protein. The sample lists about 240,000 distinct CDR3 sequences, under 8.5% occurring once. Sequences were obtained from PBMCs. The genes are TRBV12-5 and TRBJ1-1; TRBD1 matches 7 bases. The clonotype originates from a human donor in good health (CMV status not recorded). Some clones in this sample may be carry-over from other donors' samples. The CDR3, as DNA: TGTGCTAGTGGCAGACAGGGAGGAACTGAAGCTTTCTTT. This translates into CASGRQGGTEAFF. Full variable domain (missing parts from reference TRBV12-5 and TRBJ1-1): DARVTQTPRHKVTEMGQEVTMRCQPILGHNTVFWYRQTMMQGLELLAYFRNRAPLDDSGMPKDRFSAEMPDATLATLKIQPSEPRDSAVYFCASGRQGGTEAFFGQGTRLTVV.